Below, 17 T cell receptor beta chains from the same sample are listed, as sequenced in a study of preoperative IRX-2 immunotherapy in early breast cancer. Treatment given: preoperative locoregional IRX-2 cytokine immunotherapy. The assay was immunoSEQ multiplex PCR, and TCRdb's table has in-frame clones only and misses some. This sample carries tens of thousands of clones, approximately 80% of them seen once, and the ten largest clones take over 1.3%. This sample comprised lymph node tissue, obtained after IRX-2 immunotherapy. The receptors shown here come from a human donor with breast cancer.

This chain links TRBV11-3 with TRBJ1-2; a weak D match, TRBD1 (5 bases). The CDR3 runs 14 residues. Looked up from germline, CDR1 is SGHNT and CDR2 is YENEEA. Trimming shortened V by 2 bases and J by 6 bases, and 13 bases separated the two germline ends. The CDR3 nucleotides read TGTGCCAGCAGCTTAAGGGTGGGGGATAATGGCTACACCTTC. Amino acids: CASSLRVGDNGYTF. The full variable domain, its missing parts supplied by reference TRBV11-3 and TRBJ1-2, is EAGVVQSPRYKIIEKKQPVAFWCNPISGHNTLYWYLQNLGQGPELLIRYENEEAVDDSQLPKDRFSAERLKGVDSTLKIQPAELGDSAVYLCASSLRVGDNGYTFGSGTRLTVV.

The chain joins TRBV30 to TRBJ2-7; D unclear. Germline loops: CDR1 GTSNPN, CDR2 SVGIG (reference sequence). V lost 3 bases to trimming and J lost 0 bases, with 6 bases between them. The CDR3 consists of 12 residues. The CDR3 DNA reads as TGTGCCTGGAGCGCCATCTCCTACGAGCAGTACTTC. This encodes CAWSAISYEQYF.

The chain combines TRBV7-1 with TRBJ1-1; 8 bases match TRBD1. TRBV7-1 is annotated as an ORF whose role is uncertain. There are 16 residues in the CDR3. V shed 4 bases and J 4 bases; nucleotides not matched to a gene: 11. This chain's CDR3 is CASSLSPDRVTTEAFF. CDR3 nucleotide sequence: TGTGCCAGCAGCTTGTCCCCGGACAGGGTAACCACTGAAGCTTTCTTT.

On this clone: At one end, the junction sequence differs from germline, possibly due to a read error. The genes are TRBV6-8 and TRBJ1-1, with D hard to call. Germline CDR1 is MNHGY and CDR2 is SAAAGT. This CDR3 region has 15 residues. The CDR3 DNA sequence: TGTGCCAGCAGTGACTCACCCGCCCCGAACACTGAAGCTTTCTTT. This gives the protein CASSDSPAPNTEAFF.

V is TRBV19 and J is TRBJ1-1; D ambiguous. The CDR3 spans 12 residues. The V gene lost 3 bases and the J gene lost 11 bases, with 13 bases spanning the gap. The germline V gene encodes CDR1 LNHDA and CDR2 SQIVND (reference sequence). The CDR3 spells CASSMTVSRAFF. The DNA for the CDR3 is TGTGCCAGTAGTATGACGGTGTCTCGGGCTTTCTTT.

The chain joins TRBV29-1 to TRBJ1-2; D unclear. The CDR3 spans 12 residues. V was clipped by 6 bases and J by 8 bases, with 16 bases between them. From germline, CDR1 is SQVTM and CDR2 ANQGSEA. The CDR3 sequence is CSVRQGSLGYTF. Written as DNA, the CDR3 is TGCAGCGTCAGACAAGGGAGCCTCGGCTACACCTTC.

The chain carries TRBV6-8 and TRBJ2-7; 10 nucleotides match TRBD1. V was clipped by 5 bases and J by 6 bases; unmatched bases: 4. CDR3 length: 13 amino acids. Germline loops: CDR1 MNHGY, CDR2 SAAAGT. This CDR3 is CASSRRTGGEQYF. Written as DNA, the CDR3 is TGTGCCAGCAGTCGCCGGACAGGGGGCGAGCAGTACTTC.

This chain uses TRBV18 with TRBJ1-2; a possible D gene is TRBD1 (5 bases). V was clipped by 4 bases and J by 0 bases, with 12 bases between them. This CDR3 has 15 amino acids. Per germline, CDR1 KGHSH and CDR2 LQKENI. The CDR3 here is CASSLSARANYGYTF. As DNA, the CDR3 is TGTGCCAGCTCACTGTCGGCCAGGGCTAACTATGGCTACACCTTC.

The rearrangement joins TRBV4-1 to TRBJ1-6, with a weak D call TRBD1 (6 bases). The V end lost 0 bases, the J end lost 7 bases, and 10 bases lay between the germline ends. The V gene's germline CDR1 is MGHRA and CDR2 YSYEKL. CDR3 length equals 15 residues. CDR3 amino acids: CASSQDGTTNSPLHF. In DNA form, the CDR3 reads TGCGCCAGCAGCCAAGATGGGACAACGAATTCACCCCTCCACTTT.

The chain links TRBV6-8 to TRBJ1-5; maybe TRBD1 (6 bases). There are 14 residues in the CDR3. V lost 5 bases to trimming and J lost 1 base, with 9 bases between them. Germline V CDR1 and CDR2: MNHGY, SAAAGT. CDR3 nucleotide sequence: TGTGCCAGCAGTGCTACAGGGAGCAATCAGCCCCAGCATTTT. Its protein product is CASSATGSNQPQHF.

V and J are TRBV6-8 and TRBJ1-1, with D uncertain. With 5 bases removed from V and 1 base from J, the gap between germline ends came to 14 bases. Germline CDR1 MNHGY, CDR2 SAAAGT. The CDR3 runs 15 residues. The CDR3 DNA sequence: TGTGCCAGCAGTCCTGATTGGGCGGGGAACACTGAAGCTTTCTTT. Translation: CASSPDWAGNTEAFF.

The chain has TRBV7-6 and TRBJ1-2; 8 positions match TRBD1. Germline CDR1 SGHVS, CDR2 FNYEAQ. The CDR3 covers 17 residues. With V trimmed by 5 bases and J by 8 bases, 19 bases remained unmatched. This chain's CDR3 is CASSLRLGRGRLGGYTF. CDR3 DNA: TGTGCCAGCAGCCTCCGGCTCGGCAGGGGGCGATTAGGAGGCTACACCTTC.

Written as DNA, the CDR3 is TGTGCCAGTAGTACCCGGACAGGGAGGACCGGGGAGCTGTTTTTT. Its protein product is CASSTRTGRTGELFF. The rearrangement joins TRBV19 to TRBJ2-2, with 8 bases lining up with TRBD1. The V gene's germline CDR1 is LNHDA and CDR2 SQIVND (reference sequence). The CDR3 sequence is 15 residues long. The V gene end was trimmed by 4 bases and the J gene end by 5 bases; junction bases not matched to a gene: 6.

V and J are TRBV29-1 and TRBJ2-7; 7 bases are a match to TRBD1. Germline V gene sequence: CDR1 SQVTM, CDR2 ANQGSEA. The CDR3 is made up of 12 amino acids. V shed 4 bases, J shed 0 bases, and the junction held 0 bases outside the gene matches. The CDR3 nucleotides read TGCAGCGTTGCAGGGGGCTCCTACGAGCAGTACTTC. Its translation is CSVAGGSYEQYF.

The V and J genes are TRBV7-6 and TRBJ1-6; no clear D gene. Germline loops: CDR1 SGHVS, CDR2 FNYEAQ. The V end lost 3 bases, the J end lost 7 bases, and 10 bases lay between the germline ends. The CDR3 loop spans 14 amino acids. Here the CDR3 reads CASSFDAANSPLHF. CDR3 in DNA: TGTGCCAGCAGCTTTGATGCTGCAAATTCACCCCTCCACTTT.

This chain connects TRBV18 to TRBJ1-2; D remains unclear. Germline V CDR1 and CDR2: KGHSH, LQKENI. Trimming took off 2 bases at V and 8 bases at J, with 15 bases between the two ends. The CDR3 covers 14 residues. CDR3 sequence: CASSPRSPPGGYTF. The CDR3 nucleotides read TGTGCCAGCTCACCAAGAAGTCCCCCCGGGGGCTACACCTTC.

The V call is TRBV6-8, the J call TRBJ2-7; D is uncertain. CDR1 MNHGY and CDR2 SAAAGT come from the germline V gene. The CDR3 runs 12 residues. V lost 11 bases and J 2 bases, leaving 13 bases between the germline ends. DNA of the CDR3: TGTGCCTCCTCATTGGGTGCCTACGAGCAGTACTTC. Translating it yields CASSLGAYEQYF.